This T cell receptor (beta chain) was recorded in a study of cytomegalovirus exposure and HLA in healthy donors. Trimming cost V 4 bases and J 7 bases; bases outside gene matches: 13. The germline V gene has CDR1 MGHRA and CDR2 YSYEKL. The CDR3 spans 17 residues. 13 Jbeta primers and 60 Vbeta primers were used for the PCR. Measured with immunoSEQ multiplex PCR; TCRdb has only the in-frame clones, and not every one. The table lists approximately 180,000 clones, around 75% of them singletons, with 1.5% to 2% in the top ten. Sequencing was carried out using PBMCs. The clonotype was recovered from a woman in her forties or fifties in good health and CMV-seronegative. The rearrangement joins TRBV4-1 to TRBJ2-3; TRBD2 agrees at 11 bases. The DNA for the CDR3 is TGCGCCAGCAGCCCCCAGACCCTAGCGGGGGGAGGAAATACGCAGTATTTT. It translates to CASSPQTLAGGGNTQYF.